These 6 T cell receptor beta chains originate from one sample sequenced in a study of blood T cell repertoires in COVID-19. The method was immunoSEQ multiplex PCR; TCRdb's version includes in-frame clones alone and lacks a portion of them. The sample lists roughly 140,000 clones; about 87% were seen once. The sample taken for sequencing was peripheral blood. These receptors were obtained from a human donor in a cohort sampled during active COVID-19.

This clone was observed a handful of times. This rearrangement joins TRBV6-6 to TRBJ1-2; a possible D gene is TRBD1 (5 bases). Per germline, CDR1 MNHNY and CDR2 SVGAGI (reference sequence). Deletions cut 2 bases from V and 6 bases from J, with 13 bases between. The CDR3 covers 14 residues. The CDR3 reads CASSYLQGRNGYTF. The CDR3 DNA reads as TGTGCCAGCAGTTACCTCCAGGGAAGGAATGGCTACACCTTC.

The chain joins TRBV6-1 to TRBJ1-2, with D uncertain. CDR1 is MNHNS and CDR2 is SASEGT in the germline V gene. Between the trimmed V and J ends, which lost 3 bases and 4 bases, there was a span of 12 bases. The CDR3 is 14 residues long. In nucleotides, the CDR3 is TGTGCCAGCAGTGATTGGGCAGGACTCTATGGCTACACCTTC. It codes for CASSDWAGLYGYTF.

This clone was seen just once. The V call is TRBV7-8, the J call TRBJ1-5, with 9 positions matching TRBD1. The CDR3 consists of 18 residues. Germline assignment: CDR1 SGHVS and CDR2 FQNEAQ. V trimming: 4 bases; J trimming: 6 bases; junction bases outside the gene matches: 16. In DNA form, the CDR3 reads TGTGCCAGCAGCTCAGGGACAGGGTCCCCTGGCCTGCGTCAGCCCCAGCATTTT. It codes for CASSSGTGSPGLRQPQHF.

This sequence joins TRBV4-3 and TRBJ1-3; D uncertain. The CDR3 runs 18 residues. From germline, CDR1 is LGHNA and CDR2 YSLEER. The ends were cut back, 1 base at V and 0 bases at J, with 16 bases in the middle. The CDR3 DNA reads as TGCGCCAGCAGCCAAGGGAGGCTGATCACCTCCTCTGGAAACACCATATATTTT. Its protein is CASSQGRLITSSGNTIYF.

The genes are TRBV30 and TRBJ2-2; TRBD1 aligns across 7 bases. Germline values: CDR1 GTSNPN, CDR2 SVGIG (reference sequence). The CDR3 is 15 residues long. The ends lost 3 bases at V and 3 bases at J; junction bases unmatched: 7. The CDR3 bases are TGTGCCTGGAGGGGAAGGGACAGATACACCGGGGAGCTGTTTTTT. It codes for CAWRGRDRYTGELFF.

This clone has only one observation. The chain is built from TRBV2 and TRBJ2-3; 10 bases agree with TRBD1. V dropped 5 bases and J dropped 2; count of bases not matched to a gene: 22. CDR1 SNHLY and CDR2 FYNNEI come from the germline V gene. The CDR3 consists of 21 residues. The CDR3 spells CASSLPRVVLGQGWDTDTQYF. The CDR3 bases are TGTGCCAGCAGTTTGCCGCGGGTCGTTCTGGGACAGGGGTGGGACACAGATACGCAGTATTTT.